This T cell receptor beta chain is from a study of T cell repertoires in cytomegalovirus infection. Study-level information: Selection of CMV epitopes for the study included recently identified HLA-C-restricted and well-studied HLA-B-restricted ones. Both CMV infection and a matching HLA type were indicated by public TCR beta signatures. Study results and limitations: Individuals carrying CMV plus the relevant HLA were identified by cumulative frequency of public TCR beta families. HLA-C-restricted CMV clonotypes gave the most frequent clonotype in two of eight donors.

There are a few counts of this clonotype. The antigen is not known. TCRdb re-called the reads through MiXCR, storing one row per CDR3 protein. Of around 750,000 distinct CDR3 sequences detected, approximately 30% appear once; the ten largest clones hold roughly an eighth. This CDR3 has 16 amino acids. Between the trimmed V and J ends, which lost 5 bases and 6 bases, there was a span of 23 bases. CDR1 is SGHVS, CDR2 FQNEAQ, per germline. Sequenced here: cultured CD8+ T cells from PBMCs, sampled from culture after CMV antigen stimulation. This TCR was sampled from a human donor in good health (CMV status not recorded). Some clones in this sample may be carry-over from other donors' samples. This chain links TRBV7-8 with TRBJ2-7; tentatively, D is TRBD2 (6 bases). The CDR3 spells CASSLTKTGQGGEQYF. The CDR3 DNA sequence: TGTGCCAGCAGCCTGACCAAAACGGGGCAGGGAGGCGAGCAGTACTTC.